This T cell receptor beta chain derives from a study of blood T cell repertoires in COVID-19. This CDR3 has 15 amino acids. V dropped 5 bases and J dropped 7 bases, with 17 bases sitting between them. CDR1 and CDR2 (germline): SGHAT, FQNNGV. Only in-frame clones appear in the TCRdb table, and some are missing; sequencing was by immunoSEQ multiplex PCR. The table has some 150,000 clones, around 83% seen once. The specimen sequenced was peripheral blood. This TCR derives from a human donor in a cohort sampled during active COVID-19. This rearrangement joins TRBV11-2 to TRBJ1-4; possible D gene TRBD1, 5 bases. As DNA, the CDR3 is TGTGCCAGCAGCCCCGAATGGGGCTTCGGTGAAAAACTGTTTTTT. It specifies CASSPEWGFGEKLFF.